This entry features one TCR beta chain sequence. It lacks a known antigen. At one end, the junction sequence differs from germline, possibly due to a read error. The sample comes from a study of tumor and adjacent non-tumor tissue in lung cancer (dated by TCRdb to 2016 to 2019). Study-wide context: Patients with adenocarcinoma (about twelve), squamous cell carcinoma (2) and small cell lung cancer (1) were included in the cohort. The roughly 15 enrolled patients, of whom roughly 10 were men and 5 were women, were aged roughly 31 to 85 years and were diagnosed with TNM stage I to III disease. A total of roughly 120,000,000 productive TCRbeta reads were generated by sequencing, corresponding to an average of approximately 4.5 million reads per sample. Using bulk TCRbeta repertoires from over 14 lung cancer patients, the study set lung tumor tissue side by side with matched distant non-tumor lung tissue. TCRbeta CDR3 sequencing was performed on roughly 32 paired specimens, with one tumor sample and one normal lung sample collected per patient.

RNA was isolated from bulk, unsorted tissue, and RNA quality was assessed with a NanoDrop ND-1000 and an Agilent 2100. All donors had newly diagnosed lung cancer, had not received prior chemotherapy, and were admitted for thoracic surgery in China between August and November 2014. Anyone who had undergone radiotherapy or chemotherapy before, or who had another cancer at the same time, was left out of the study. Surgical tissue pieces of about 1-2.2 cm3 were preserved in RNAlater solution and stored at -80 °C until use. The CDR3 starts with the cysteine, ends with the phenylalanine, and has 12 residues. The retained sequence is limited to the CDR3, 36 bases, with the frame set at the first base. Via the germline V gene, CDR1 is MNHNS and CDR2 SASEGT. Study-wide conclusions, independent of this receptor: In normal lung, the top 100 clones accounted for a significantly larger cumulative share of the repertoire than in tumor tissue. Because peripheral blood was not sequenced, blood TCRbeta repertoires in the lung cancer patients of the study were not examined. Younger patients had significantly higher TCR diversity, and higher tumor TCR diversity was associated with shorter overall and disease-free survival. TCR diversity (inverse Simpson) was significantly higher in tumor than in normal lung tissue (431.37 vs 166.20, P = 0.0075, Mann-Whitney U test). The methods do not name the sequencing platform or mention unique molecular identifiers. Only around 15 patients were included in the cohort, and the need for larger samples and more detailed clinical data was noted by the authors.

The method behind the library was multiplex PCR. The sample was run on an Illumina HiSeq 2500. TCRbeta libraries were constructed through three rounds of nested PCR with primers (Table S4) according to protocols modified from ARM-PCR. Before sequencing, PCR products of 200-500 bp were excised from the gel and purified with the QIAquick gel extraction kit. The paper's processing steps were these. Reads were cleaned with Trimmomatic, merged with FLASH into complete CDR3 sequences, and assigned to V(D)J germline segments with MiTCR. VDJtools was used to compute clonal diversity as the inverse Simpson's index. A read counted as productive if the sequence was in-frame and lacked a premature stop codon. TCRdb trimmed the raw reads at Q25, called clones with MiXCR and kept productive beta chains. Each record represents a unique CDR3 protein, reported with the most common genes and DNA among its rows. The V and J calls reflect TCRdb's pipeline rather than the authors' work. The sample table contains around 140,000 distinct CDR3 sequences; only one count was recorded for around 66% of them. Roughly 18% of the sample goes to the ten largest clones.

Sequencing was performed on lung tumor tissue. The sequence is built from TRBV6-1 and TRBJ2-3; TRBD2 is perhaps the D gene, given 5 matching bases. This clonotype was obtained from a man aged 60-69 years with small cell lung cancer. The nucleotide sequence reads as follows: TGTGACAGCGGTCCTAGGCGAGATACACAGTATTTT. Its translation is CDSGPRRDTQYF.